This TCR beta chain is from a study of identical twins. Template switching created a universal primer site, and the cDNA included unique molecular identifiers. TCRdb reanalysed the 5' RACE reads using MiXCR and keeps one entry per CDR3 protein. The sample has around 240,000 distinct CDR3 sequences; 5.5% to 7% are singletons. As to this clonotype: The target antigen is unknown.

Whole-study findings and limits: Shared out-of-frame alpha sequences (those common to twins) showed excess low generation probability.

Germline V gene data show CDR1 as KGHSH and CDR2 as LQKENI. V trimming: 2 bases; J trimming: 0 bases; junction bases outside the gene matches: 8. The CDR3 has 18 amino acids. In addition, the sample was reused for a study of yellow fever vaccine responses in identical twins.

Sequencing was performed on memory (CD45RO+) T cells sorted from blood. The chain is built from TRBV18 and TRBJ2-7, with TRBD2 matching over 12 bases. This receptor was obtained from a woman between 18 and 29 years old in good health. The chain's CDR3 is CASSPMTSGSPTSYEQYF. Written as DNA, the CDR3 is TGTGCCAGCTCACCAATGACTAGCGGGAGTCCTACCTCCTACGAGCAGTACTTC.